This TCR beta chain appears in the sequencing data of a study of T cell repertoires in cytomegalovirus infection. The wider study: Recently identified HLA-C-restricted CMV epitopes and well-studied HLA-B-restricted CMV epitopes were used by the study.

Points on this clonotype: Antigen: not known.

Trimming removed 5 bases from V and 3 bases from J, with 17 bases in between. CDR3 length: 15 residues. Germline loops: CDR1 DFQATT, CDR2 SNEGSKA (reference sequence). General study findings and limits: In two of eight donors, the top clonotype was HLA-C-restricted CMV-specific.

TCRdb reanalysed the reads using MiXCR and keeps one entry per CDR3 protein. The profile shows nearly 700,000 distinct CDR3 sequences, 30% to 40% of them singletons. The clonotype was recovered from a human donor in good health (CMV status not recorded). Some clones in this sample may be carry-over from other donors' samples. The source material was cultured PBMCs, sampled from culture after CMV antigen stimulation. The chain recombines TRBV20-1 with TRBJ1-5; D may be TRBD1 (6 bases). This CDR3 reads CSARKGGQVNQPQHF. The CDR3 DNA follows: TGCAGTGCTCGGAAAGGGGGGCAGGTCAATCAGCCCCAGCATTTT.